Shown below are 9 T cell receptor beta chains from a single sample sequenced in a study of blood T cells in healthy people across ages. Primed by a sample-barcoded 5' primer and a J-beta primer mix, a second PCR proceeded for 7 to 11 cycles. TCRdb used MiXCR to reprocess the 5' RACE reads, holding one entry per CDR3 protein. The repertoire holds 650,000 to 1,000,000 distinct CDR3 sequences, with around 36% as singletons. Sequencing used blood. These receptors were obtained from a man aged 18 to 29 in good health.

V and J are TRBV20-1 and TRBJ1-1; no clear D. The CDR3 runs to 12 residues. V shed 1 base and J shed 6 bases, with 9 bases lying between them. Germline CDR1 is DFQATT and CDR2 is SNEGSKA (reference sequence). The CDR3 region is CSARGGPSEAFF. For the CDR3, the DNA is TGCAGTGCTAGAGGGGGTCCCTCTGAAGCTTTCTTT.

The table lists this clonotype with a few counts. CDR3 sequence: CAISESGRGPGGYTF. DNA of the CDR3: TGTGCCATCAGTGAGTCCGGCAGGGGGCCGGGTGGCTACACCTTC. The V gene is TRBV10-3, the J gene TRBJ1-2; TRBD1 agrees at 8 bases. CDR3 length equals 15 residues. V shed 0 bases and J 7 bases; nucleotides not matched to a gene: 7. CDR1 is ENHRY and CDR2 is SYGVKD in the germline V gene.

This clonotype was picked up a small number of times. The CDR3, as DNA: TGTGCCAGCAATGGGGGGGGCGCAGGGCGGAGAGAAAAACTGTTTTTT. Translated: CASNGGGAGRREKLFF. V and J are TRBV6-5 and TRBJ1-4; the D gene is possibly TRBD1 (6 bases). The CDR3 length is 16 residues. CDR1 and CDR2 from the germline V gene are MNHEY and SVGAGI. Trimming stripped 7 bases from V and 8 bases from J, with 23 bases between.

The chain employs TRBV5-6 and TRBJ1-4; D call uncertain. The CDR3 loop spans 12 amino acids. The V gene's germline CDR1 is SGHDT and CDR2 YYEEEE. Trimming took 3 bases from V and 6 from J, leaving 6 bases between them. The CDR3: CASSSWDEKLFF. DNA of the CDR3: TGTGCCAGCAGCTCCTGGGATGAAAAACTGTTTTTT.

V and J are TRBV12-3 or TRBV12-4 and TRBJ2-2, with 9 bases matching TRBD1. V gave up 9 bases and J gave up 7 bases; unmatched junction bases: 9. CDR3 length equals 14 residues. The CDR3 DNA follows: TGTGCCAGTAGCCCCGGGACAGGGATCGGGGAGCTGTTTTTT. This encodes CASSPGTGIGELFF.

This rearrangement joins TRBV6-2 or TRBV6-3 to TRBJ2-7; D might be TRBD2 (6 bases). The V gene's germline CDR1 is MNHEY and CDR2 SVGEGT. The CDR3 extends over 13 amino acids. With 8 bases removed from V and 0 bases from J, the gap between germline ends came to 11 bases. This CDR3 is CASLGTFSYEQYF. The CDR3 bases are TGTGCCAGCCTCGGGACTTTCTCCTACGAGCAGTACTTC.

Notes on this clonotype: A read error may explain this, as a much larger clone is one base away. The chain employs TRBV5-1 and TRBJ2-5, with D perhaps matching TRBD1 (5 bases). Germline CDR1 is SGHRS and CDR2 is YFSETQ. The CDR3 loop spans 15 amino acids. The CDR3 reads CASSRAQGTQEIQYF. CDR3 nucleotides: TGCGCCAGCAGTCGTGCTCAGGGAACCCAAGAGATCCAGTACTTC. The whole variable domain, remainder taken from reference TRBV5-1 and TRBJ2-5, is KAGVTQTPRYLIKTRGQQVTLSCSPISGHRSVSWYQQTPGQGLQFLFEYFSETQRNKGNFPGRFSGRQFSNSRSEMNVSTLELGDSALYLCASSRAQGTQEIQYFGPGTRLLVL.

The chain uses TRBV20-1 and TRBJ2-6, with D possibly TRBD1 on 5 matching bases. Germline CDR1 is DFQATT and CDR2 is SNEGSKA (reference sequence). The germline V and J ends were trimmed by 1 base and 2 bases, with 15 bases remaining between them. The CDR3 covers 17 residues. CDR3 amino acids: CSARAGPRAPGANVLTF. DNA of the CDR3: TGCAGTGCTAGAGCCGGTCCCAGGGCTCCTGGGGCCAACGTCCTGACTTTC.

CDR3: CASSIKGLSQPQHF. CDR3 nucleotides: TGTGCCAGTAGTATCAAGGGGTTAAGTCAGCCCCAGCATTTT. The J gene is TRBJ1-5, the V gene TRBV19; TRBD1 might be the D (5 bases). Per the germline V gene, CDR1 is LNHDA and CDR2 is SQIVND (reference sequence). The CDR3 runs to 14 residues. V was trimmed by 3 bases and J by 6 bases, leaving 12 bases between them.